This TCR beta chain was sequenced for a study of CD8+ T cells in alopecia areata. Study at large: Patients in the study were on tofacitinib for 6 to 18 months, then off it for 6 months.

Reverse transcribed after extraction, RNA yielded cDNA as the sequencing template. Assay: immunoSEQ multiplex PCR; the TCRdb copy retains only in-frame clones and omits some. Among 200,000 to 250,000 clones listed, about 60% were seen once. The CDR3 is made up of 12 amino acids. The V end lost 4 bases, the J end lost 0 bases, and 3 bases lay between the germline ends. Germline V gene sequence: CDR1 KGHSH, CDR2 LQKENI. The sample here was CD4+ T cells sorted from blood, taken at week 0. The sequence was collected from a human donor with alopecia areata. This rearrangement joins TRBV18 to TRBJ1-1; D is undetermined. This CDR3 reads CASSRLNTEAFF. In DNA, the CDR3 is TGTGCCAGCTCACGCCTGAACACTGAAGCTTTCTTT.